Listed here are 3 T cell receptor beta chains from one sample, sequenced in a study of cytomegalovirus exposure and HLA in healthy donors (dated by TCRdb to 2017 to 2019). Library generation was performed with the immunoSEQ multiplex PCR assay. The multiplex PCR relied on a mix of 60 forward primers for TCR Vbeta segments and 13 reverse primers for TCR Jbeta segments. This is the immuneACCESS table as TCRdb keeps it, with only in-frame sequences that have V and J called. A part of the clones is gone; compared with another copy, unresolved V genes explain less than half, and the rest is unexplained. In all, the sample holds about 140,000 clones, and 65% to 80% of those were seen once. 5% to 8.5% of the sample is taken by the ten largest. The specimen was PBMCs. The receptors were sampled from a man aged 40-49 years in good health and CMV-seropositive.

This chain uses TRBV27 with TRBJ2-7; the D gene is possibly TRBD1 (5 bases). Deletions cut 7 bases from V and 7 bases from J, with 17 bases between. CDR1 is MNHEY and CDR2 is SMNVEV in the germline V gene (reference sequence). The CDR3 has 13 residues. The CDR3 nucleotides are TGTGCCAGCACTCTCAAAGCAGGGTTAGAGCAGTACTTC. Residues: CASTLKAGLEQYF.

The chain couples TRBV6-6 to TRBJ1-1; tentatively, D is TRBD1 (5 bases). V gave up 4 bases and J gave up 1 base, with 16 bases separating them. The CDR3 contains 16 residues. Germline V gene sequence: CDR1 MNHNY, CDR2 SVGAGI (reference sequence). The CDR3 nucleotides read TGTGCCAGCAGTTTGGAACCCCCCGGGGGGAACACTGAAGCTTTCTTT. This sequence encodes CASSLEPPGGNTEAFF.

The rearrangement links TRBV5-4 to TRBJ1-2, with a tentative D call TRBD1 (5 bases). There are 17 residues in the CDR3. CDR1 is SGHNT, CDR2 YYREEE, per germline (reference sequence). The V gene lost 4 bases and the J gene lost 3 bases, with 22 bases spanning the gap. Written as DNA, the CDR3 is TGTGCCAGCAGCCCAAACCCGGGACTAGGTGCCGACTATGGCTACACCTTC. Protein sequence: CASSPNPGLGADYGYTF.